Shown below are 27 T cell receptor beta chains from a single sample sequenced in a study of spatial heterogeneity in lung cancer. Time point of the sample: sample taken at primary tumor resection. The study sequenced unsorted whole RNA from tumor, nontumor lung or frozen PBMC. TCRdb used MiXCR to reprocess the 5' RACE reads, holding one entry per CDR3 protein. The table records fewer than 2,000 distinct CDR3 sequences, roughly 26% of them present only once. This sample comprised PBMCs, obtained at surgery. Receptor source: a male donor with early-stage non-small cell lung cancer.

This clonotype was picked up a small number of times. The gene calls are TRBV14 and TRBJ2-1; 10 positions agree with TRBD2. V dropped 7 bases and J dropped 7; count of bases not matched to a gene: 10. Germline values: CDR1 SGHDN, CDR2 FVKESK. This CDR3 contains 15 residues. Here the CDR3 reads CASTKASGSWNEQFF. CDR3 DNA sequence: TGTGCCAGCACGAAGGCTAGCGGGAGTTGGAATGAGCAGTTCTTC.

CDR3 residues: CSARKTGADTQYF. The CDR3 nucleotides are TGCAGTGCTAGGAAAACAGGCGCAGATACGCAGTATTTT. The gene calls are TRBV20-1 and TRBJ2-3, with a weak D call TRBD1 (5 bases). The CDR3 spans 13 residues. Deletions cut 3 bases from V and 4 bases from J, with 11 bases between. CDR1 is DFQATT, CDR2 SNEGSKA, per germline (reference sequence).

By share of the sample, this clonotype is medium-sized. The genes are TRBV14 and TRBJ2-2, with D possibly being TRBD2 (5 bases). V dropped 6 bases and J dropped 4 bases, with 24 bases sitting between them. Germline V gene data show CDR1 as SGHDN and CDR2 as FVKESK. This CDR3 region has 18 residues. As DNA, the CDR3 is TGTGCCAGCAGACTTCAGACCGATCGGGCGAGGGTCACCGGGGAGCTGTTTTTT. Protein: CASRLQTDRARVTGELFF.

This sequence joins TRBV7-9 and TRBJ2-7; 14 bases align to TRBD2. The CDR3 runs to 16 residues. The ends lost 4 bases at V and 5 bases at J; junction bases unmatched: 7. In germline, CDR1 is SEHNR, CDR2 FQNEAQ (reference sequence). The CDR3 region is CASSSARLAGGDEQYF. CDR3 DNA: TGTGCCAGCAGCTCCGCCCGACTAGCGGGAGGGGACGAGCAGTACTTC.

In its sample, this clonotype is medium-sized. The V gene is TRBV3-1, the J gene TRBJ2-1; TRBD2 matches at 8 bases. Trimming removed 0 bases from V and 5 bases from J; junction bases left unmatched: 9. Looked up from germline, CDR1 is LGHDT and CDR2 is YNNKEL (reference sequence). The CDR3 covers 17 residues. For the CDR3, the DNA is TGTGCCAGCAGCCAAGAAAATCAGGCGGGAGGTCACAATGAGCAGTTCTTC. Its translation is CASSQENQAGGHNEQFF.

V gene TRBV27 combines with J gene TRBJ2-6, with D possibly being TRBD1 (6 bases). Germline CDR1 MNHEY, CDR2 SMNVEV (reference sequence). The V end lost 3 bases, the J end lost 1 base, and 13 bases lay between the germline ends. The CDR3 extends over 17 amino acids. CDR3 in DNA: TGTGCCAGCAGTTTGCAACATCAGGGGTCTGGGGCCAACGTCCTGACTTTC. It specifies CASSLQHQGSGANVLTF.

By sample fraction, this clonotype is medium-sized. The CDR3 DNA reads TGTGCCAGCAGCTTAACCGGGACAGGGCTCTCCTACGAGCAGTACTTC. Translated, it gives CASSLTGTGLSYEQYF. The chain employs TRBV7-2 and TRBJ2-7, with 9 bases fitting TRBD1. The length of the CDR3 is 16 residues. J gave up 0 bases and V 2 bases, and 5 bases lay outside the gene matches. The germline V gene has CDR1 SGHTA and CDR2 FQGNSA. Together with reference TRBV7-2 and TRBJ2-7, the CDR3 gives the full variable domain: GAGVSQSPSNKVTEKGKDVELRCDPISGHTALYWYRQSLGQGLEFLIYFQGNSAPDKSGLPSDRFSAERTGGSVSTLTIQRTQQEDSAVYLCASSLTGTGLSYEQYFGPGTRLTVT.

The chain couples TRBV7-3 to TRBJ2-3, with D possibly called TRBD1 or TRBD2 (5 bases each). Trimming removed 5 bases at V and 1 base at J, with 19 bases between. Germline CDR1 SGHTA, CDR2 FQGTGA. CDR3 size: 17 residues. This chain's CDR3 is CASSPRDPHYCTDTQYF. CDR3 nucleotide sequence: TGTGCCAGCAGCCCCAGGGACCCACATTACTGCACAGATACGCAGTATTTT.

By sample share, this clonotype is medium-sized. The chain has TRBV14 and TRBJ1-1; 7 bases are a match to TRBD1. Trimming took 2 bases from V and 8 from J; bases not matched to a gene: 5. In germline, CDR1 is SGHDN, CDR2 FVKESK. This CDR3 region has 13 residues. CDR3 loop: CASSQRETGEAFF. Written as DNA, the CDR3 is TGTGCCAGCAGCCAACGGGAGACAGGGGAAGCTTTCTTT.

This clonotype has just a few counts. The V and J genes are TRBV6-2 or TRBV6-3 and TRBJ2-7; D may be TRBD2 (5 bases). Germline CDR1 MNHEY, CDR2 SVGEGT. The V and J ends lost 8 bases and 1 base respectively, with 12 bases between them. This CDR3 is 13 amino acids long. CDR3 nucleotide sequence: TGTGCCAGCGGACTTTCTTGGTCCTACGAGCAGTACTTC. Protein: CASGLSWSYEQYF.

This clonotype is termed large (0.1 to 1%). The chain has TRBV19 and TRBJ2-5; D is perhaps TRBD2 (6 bases). The V gene's germline CDR1 is LNHDA and CDR2 SQIVND (reference sequence). Between the trimmed V and J ends, which lost 6 bases and 1 base, there was a span of 12 bases. The length of the CDR3 is 14 residues. For the CDR3, the DNA is TGTGCCAGTAGCTTGGGACTCCTCCAAGAGACCCAGTACTTC. It encodes CASSLGLLQETQYF.

This chain connects TRBV7-3 to TRBJ2-1; possible D gene TRBD2, 6 bases. The CDR3 spans 17 residues. CDR1 SGHTA and CDR2 FQGTGA come from the germline V gene. With 2 bases removed from V and 0 bases from J, the gap between germline ends came to 14 bases. The CDR3 nucleotides read TGTGCCAGCAGCTTATTCACGGGGAGGAGCTCCTACAATGAGCAGTTCTTC. It encodes CASSLFTGRSSYNEQFF. The whole variable domain, filled in from reference TRBV7-3 and TRBJ2-1, reads GAGVSQTPSNKVTEKGKYVELRCDPISGHTALYWYRQSLGQGPEFLIYFQGTGAADDSGLPNDRFFAVRPEGSVSTLKIQRTERGDSAVYLCASSLFTGRSSYNEQFFGPGTRLTVL.

This clonotype is judged large. V usage is TRBV7-9 and J usage is TRBJ2-3; 7 nucleotides match TRBD2. Looked up from germline, CDR1 is SEHNR and CDR2 is FQNEAQ (reference sequence). The ends lost 3 bases at V and 3 bases at J; junction bases unmatched: 3. This CDR3 comprises 14 residues. CDR3 protein: CASSFQGGTDTQYF. The CDR3 DNA sequence: TGTGCCAGCAGCTTCCAGGGAGGGACAGATACGCAGTATTTT.

This clonotype is labeled as large (0.1 to 1%). The chain links TRBV13 to TRBJ2-5; no clear D gene. From germline, CDR1 is PRHDT and CDR2 FYEKMQ (reference sequence). Trimming left V 2 bases short and J 5 bases short, with 9 bases between. The CDR3 consists of 13 residues. The CDR3 loop is CASSLNGEETQYF. CDR3 nucleotides: TGTGCCAGCAGCTTAAACGGAGAGGAGACCCAGTACTTC.

In its sample, this clonotype was seen many times. The gene calls are TRBV12-3 or TRBV12-4 and TRBJ2-5; TRBD2 matches 10 bases. The CDR3 covers 15 residues. The J segment lost 6 bases and the V segment lost 6 bases, leaving 10 bases of the junction unmatched. Written as DNA, the CDR3 is TGTGCCAGCAGACCCGGACTAGCGGAGGGGAAGACCCAGTACTTC. It codes for CASRPGLAEGKTQYF.

By sample share, this clonotype is large. The chain is built from TRBV6-2 or TRBV6-3 and TRBJ2-1; no firm D call. The V end lost 8 bases, the J end lost 0 bases, and 14 bases lay between the germline ends. The CDR3 runs to 15 residues. From germline, CDR1 is MNHEY and CDR2 SVGEGT. The CDR3 loop reads CASGYLLSSYNEQFF. CDR3 nucleotide sequence: TGTGCCAGCGGGTACTTACTAAGCTCCTACAATGAGCAGTTCTTC.

The rearrangement joins TRBV4-1 to TRBJ2-2; TRBD1 is a possible D gene (6 bases). The CDR3 length is 16 residues. Trimming stripped 5 bases from V and 2 bases from J, with 15 bases between. The germline V gene encodes CDR1 MGHRA and CDR2 YSYEKL. The CDR3 DNA sequence: TGCGCCAGCAGCTGGGTACAGGGTGTAAACACCGGGGAGCTGTTTTTT. It specifies CASSWVQGVNTGELFF.

This clonotype showed up just once. The chain is built from TRBV12-3 or TRBV12-4 and TRBJ2-3; TRBD2 matches 7 bases. V dropped 8 bases and J dropped 2; count of bases not matched to a gene: 7. The CDR3 contains 14 residues. The CDR3 reads CASEGRGVTDTQYF. CDR3 bases: TGTGCCAGCGAGGGCCGGGGGGTCACAGATACGCAGTATTTT.

This clonotype was picked up one time. The rearrangement joins TRBV6-5 to TRBJ2-3, with 8 nucleotides matching TRBD1. Germline V gene data show CDR1 as MNHEY and CDR2 as SVGAGI. With V trimmed by 6 bases and J by 2 bases, 4 bases remained unmatched. The CDR3 loop spans 14 amino acids. CDR3 loop: CASSQTGDTDTQYF. The CDR3 DNA reads TGTGCCAGCAGCCAGACAGGGGACACAGATACGCAGTATTTT.

CDR3 sequence (DNA): TGCAGCGTTGAGGGCCAGGGGATAGAGCAGTACTTC. The encoded protein is CSVEGQGIEQYF. The V and J genes are TRBV29-1 and TRBJ2-7; weak D call: TRBD1 (6 bases). The CDR3 consists of 12 residues. Germline V CDR1 and CDR2: SQVTM, ANQGSEA. V lost 3 bases and J lost 7, with 13 bases in between.

The rearrangement uses TRBV3-1 and TRBJ2-3, with TRBD2 matching 11 bases. The V gene's germline CDR1 is LGHDT and CDR2 YNNKEL (reference sequence). Trimming at V came to 4 bases and at J to 1 base, leaving 1 base not matched to a gene. The CDR3 length is 15 residues. This CDR3 reads CASSPTSGGTDTQYF. The CDR3 DNA sequence: TGTGCCAGCAGCCCGACTAGCGGGGGCACAGATACGCAGTATTTT.

This clonotype was found many times. In nucleotides, the CDR3 is TGTGCCAGCAGCTTAGCGGGAGGGTCCTCTGGGGCCAACGTCCTGACTTTC. Protein sequence: CASSLAGGSSGANVLTF. The rearrangement joins TRBV6-5 to TRBJ2-6, with TRBD2 matching over 11 bases. With V trimmed by 6 bases and J by 0 bases, 4 bases remained unmatched. CDR3 length: 17 amino acids. Germline CDR1 and CDR2: MNHEY and SVGAGI.

By its share, this clonotype is medium-sized (0.01 to 0.1%). The chain couples TRBV15 to TRBJ2-5, with a weak D call TRBD2 (7 bases). The CDR3 sequence is 15 residues long. V was shortened by 0 bases and J by 7 bases, with 15 bases between the two germline ends. Germline lookup yields CDR1 LNHNV and CDR2 YYDKDF (reference sequence). The CDR3 here is CATSRDGGLAVTQYF. CDR3 nucleotides: TGTGCCACCAGCAGAGACGGGGGGCTCGCAGTGACCCAGTACTTC.

This clonotype has more than one count but fewer than ten. The chain combines TRBV6-5 with TRBJ2-3; 10 bases are a match to TRBD2. V trimming: 6 bases; J trimming: 3 bases; junction bases outside the gene matches: 3. The CDR3 length is 14 residues. Germline CDR1 MNHEY, CDR2 SVGAGI. CDR3 amino acids: CASRLAGWTDTQYF. Here the CDR3 DNA reads TGTGCCAGCAGACTAGCGGGGTGGACAGATACGCAGTATTTT.

The chain combines TRBV5-1 with TRBJ2-2; no clear D gene. The CDR3 length is 14 residues. The V end lost 3 bases, the J end lost 7 bases, and 13 bases lay between the germline ends. CDR1 and CDR2 from the germline V gene are SGHRS and YFSETQ. The CDR3 region is CASSSSDGYGELFF. The CDR3 DNA reads TGCGCCAGCAGCTCTTCCGACGGATACGGGGAGCTGTTTTTT.

This clonotype qualifies as medium-sized (0.01 to 0.1%). For the CDR3, the DNA is TGTGCCAGCAGCTTAACTAGCGGGAGGAGTGAGCAGTACTTC. Translating it yields CASSLTSGRSEQYF. The V call is TRBV7-8, the J call TRBJ2-7; the match to TRBD2 covers 12 bases. With 2 bases clipped from V and 7 bases from J, the junction kept 3 bases outside the gene matches. This CDR3 is built from 14 residues. Germline CDR1 is SGHVS and CDR2 is FQNEAQ.

This clonotype appeared a few times. The chain uses TRBV5-1 and TRBJ2-3, with no clear D. Trimming shortened V by 4 bases and J by 0 bases, and 3 bases separated the two germline ends. The CDR3 is 12 amino acids. The V gene's germline CDR1 is SGHRS and CDR2 YFSETQ. The CDR3 DNA follows: TGCGCCAGCAGCGTTAGCACAGATACGCAGTATTTT. Amino acid sequence: CASSVSTDTQYF.